Shown below are 12 T cell receptor beta chains from a single sample sequenced in a study of tumor-infiltrating lymphocytes in primary liver carcinoma. A primer matching the constant region was used to make TCR beta cDNA from approximately 520 ng of total RNA. The TCR beta library was amplified through three nested multiplex PCR rounds in a modified ARM-PCR procedure. The first two PCR rounds used TRBV1-TRBV30 forward primers with a C-beta reverse primer, about 10 cycles each. TCRdb independently ran MiXCR on the multiplex PCR reads; one entry per CDR3 protein. This table has some 190,000 distinct CDR3 sequences, about 82% appearing once. Taking about 20-31 mg of unsorted bulk tissue, the authors co-extracted RNA and DNA. Sequencing was carried out using tumor tissue from primary liver carcinoma. Source of these receptors: a man between 40 and 49 years old with primary liver carcinoma and hepatitis B virus infection.

A single count supports this clonotype. Likely a read error: the CDR3 ends without its conserved phenylalanine or tryptophan. The CDR3 DNA follows: TGTGCCAGCAGCCGACGGATAGGGTCAGGTGTCAATGAGCAGTTCATC. It specifies CASSRRIGSGVNEQFI. This chain uses TRBV4-2 with TRBJ2-1; D gene unclear. CDR1 is LGHNA and CDR2 is YNFKEQ in the germline V gene. Trimming cost V 4 bases and J 6 bases, with 19 bases left between them. The CDR3 length is 16 residues.

V usage is TRBV7-3 and J usage is TRBJ2-2; D may be TRBD2 (6 bases). This CDR3 contains 11 residues. The V end lost 3 bases, the J end lost 13 bases, and 9 bases lay between the germline ends. CDR1 is SGHTA, CDR2 FQGTGA, per germline. Written as DNA, the CDR3 is TGTGCCAGCAGCTTGGGGGAGGCGCTGTTTTTT. Translated: CASSLGEALFF.

In this sample, this clonotype turned up many times. The chain is built from TRBV6-1 and TRBJ1-5; 11 nucleotides align to TRBD1. Germline-derived CDR1 and CDR2 are MNHNS and SASEGT. Trimming at V came to 9 bases and at J to 6 bases, leaving 4 bases not matched to a gene. The CDR3 is made up of 13 amino acids. The CDR3 region is CASWTGGRQPQHF. CDR3 bases: TGTGCCAGTTGGACAGGGGGCCGTCAGCCCCAGCATTTT.

In the case of this clonotype: It is likely a read error, because the conserved phenylalanine at the end of the CDR3 is missing. This chain uses TRBV29-1 with TRBJ2-5; D gene uncertain. The V end lost 8 bases, the J end lost 2 bases, and 15 bases lay between the germline ends. The germline V gene has CDR1 SQVTM and CDR2 ANQGSEA. The CDR3 totals 13 residues. The chain's CDR3 is CSFKVPQQETQYL. As DNA, the CDR3 is TGCAGCTTTAAAGTCCCCCAACAAGAGACCCAGTACTTA.

This clonotype was seen just once. At one boundary the junction diverges from the germline segment, which might be a read error. The genes are TRBV7-9 and TRBJ2-2; TRBD2 agrees at 8 bases. This CDR3 has 16 amino acids. CDR1 SEHNR and CDR2 FQNEAQ come from the germline V gene (reference sequence). In nucleotides, the CDR3 is TGTGCCAGCAGCTCCCGGACTAGCAGGAACACCGGGAAGCTGTTTTTT. This gives the protein CASSSRTSRNTGKLFF.

As concerns this clonotype: At one end, the junction sequence differs from germline, possibly due to a read error. The V gene is TRBV5-6, the J gene TRBJ2-1, with D perhaps matching TRBD2 (6 bases). The CDR3 covers 15 residues. Germline CDR1 reads SGHDT; CDR2 reads YYEEEE. The DNA for the CDR3 is TGTGCCAGCAACTTGAACCGGGAGTACTACAATGAGCAGTTCTTC. As protein: CASNLNREYYNEQFF. Filled out from reference TRBV5-6 and TRBJ2-1, the complete variable domain reads DAGVTQSPTHLIKTRGQQVTLRCSPKSGHDTVSWYQQALGQGPQFIFQYYEEEERQRGNFPDRFSGHQFPNYSSELNVNALLLGDSALYLCASNLNREYYNEQFFGPGTRLTVL.

With regard to this clonotype: Because it lacks the conserved phenylalanine or tryptophan at the end, this CDR3 is likely a read error. It is unclear where the CDR3 begins or ends on the DNA, so no DNA is shown, and the CDR3 is as TCRdb lists it. CDR3 sequence reads: CASSPPGLVRNIHYI. The V gene is TRBV28, the J gene TRBJ2-4; TRBD2, the table's D call, was not compared with the DNA. Per germline, CDR1 MDHEN and CDR2 SYDVKM. The CDR3 length is 15 residues, termini included.

The V gene is TRBV29-1, the J gene TRBJ1-2; 8 positions agree with TRBD1. Germline V CDR1 and CDR2: SQVTM, ANQGSEA. The CDR3 is made up of 12 amino acids. The CDR3 loop is CNTRDRRYGYTF. The CDR3 coding sequence is TGCAACACTCGGGACAGGCGATATGGCTACACCTTC.

For this clonotype: Sequence at one end of the junction differs from germline and may be a read error. V and J are TRBV11-2 and TRBJ2-3; D call uncertain. CDR1 and CDR2 from the germline V gene are SGHAT and FQNNGV. This CDR3 has 15 residues. DNA of the CDR3: TGTGCCAGCAGCGATAGCAGGAGTTTTACAGATATGCAGTATTTT. This encodes CASSDSRSFTDMQYF.

V usage is TRBV6-5 and J usage is TRBJ2-7; D is unclear. Germline loops: CDR1 MNHEY, CDR2 SVGAGI. The CDR3 is 16 amino acids. The CDR3 protein is CSSLLDGGTSSYEQYF. The CDR3 DNA is TGTTCTAGTCTTTTGGATGGCGGAACAAGCTCCTACGAGCAGTACTTC.

A note on this clonotype: Mismatch with germline at one junction end may stem from a read error. This sequence joins TRBV4-3 and TRBJ1-6, with TRBD1 identical over 8 bases. Germline values: CDR1 LGHNA, CDR2 YSLEER. The CDR3 contains 16 residues. Written as DNA, the CDR3 is TGCGCCAGCAGCCATCTAACTGGACAGGGTGGCTCACTCCTCCACTTT. This encodes CASSHLTGQGGSLLHF.

This chain links TRBV29-1 with TRBJ1-1, with D unresolved. Trimming stripped 8 bases from V and 6 bases from J, with 31 bases between. CDR1 SQVTM and CDR2 ANQGSEA come from the germline V gene. The CDR3 is 17 residues long. The CDR3 region is CSIEVINLGTQRPEAFF. The CDR3 region has the DNA TGCAGCATCGAAGTCATAAATCTGGGCACCCAACGACCTGAAGCTTTCTTT. Full variable domain (outside the CDR3, taken from reference TRBV29-1 and TRBJ1-1): SAVISQKPSRDICQRGTSLTIQCQVDSQVTMMFWYRQQPGQSLTLIATANQGSEATYESGFVIDKFPISRPNLTFSTLTVSNMSPEDSSIYLCSIEVINLGTQRPEAFFGQGTRLTVV.